Shown below are 17 T cell receptor beta chains from a single sample sequenced in a study of OX40 agonist ivuxolimab in advanced cancers. Generated by immunoSEQ multiplex PCR, the TCRdb table keeps only in-frame clones and is missing some. The sample shows fewer than 110,000 clones, around 93% of them seen only once. Sequencing was performed on CD4+ or CD8+ T cells sorted from blood, taken in a trial of the OX40 agonist ivuxolimab. All receptors derive from an adult with an advanced solid tumor such as melanoma, head and neck, liver or kidney cancer.

J is TRBJ2-1 and V is TRBV28; TRBD1 matches at 9 bases. This CDR3 region has 16 residues. J gave up 3 bases and V 2 bases, and 5 bases lay outside the gene matches. Germline CDR1 is MDHEN and CDR2 is SYDVKM. The CDR3 region has the DNA TGTGCCAGCAGTTTAGTGACAGGGGGTTTCTACAATGAGCAGTTCTTC. Translating it yields CASSLVTGGFYNEQFF.

Here the CDR3 reads CASSQDRLAGIRQFF. The CDR3 nucleotides read TGCGCCAGCAGCCAAGATCGGCTAGCGGGAATTCGGCAGTTCTTC. The chain has TRBV4-3 and TRBJ2-1; 9 positions agree with TRBD2. This CDR3 region has 15 residues. V dropped 0 bases and J dropped 12; count of bases not matched to a gene: 9. The germline V gene has CDR1 LGHNA and CDR2 YSLEER.

This rearrangement joins TRBV18 to TRBJ2-3, with 7 bases fitting TRBD1. V lost 0 bases to trimming and J lost 1 base; unmatched junction nucleotides: 1. The CDR3 sequence is 15 residues long. The germline V gene has CDR1 KGHSH and CDR2 LQKENI. The CDR3 DNA is TGTGCCAGCTCACCACCAGGGGGCCGCACAGATACGCAGTATTTT. It codes for CASSPPGGRTDTQYF.

The V call is TRBV5-4, the J call TRBJ1-2; unclear D gene. V gave up 0 bases and J gave up 4 bases, with 4 bases separating them. This CDR3 comprises 12 residues. Looked up from germline, CDR1 is SGHNT and CDR2 is YYREEE (reference sequence). The CDR3 DNA sequence: TGTGCCAGCAGCTTGGCATCCTATGGCTACACCTTC. It translates to CASSLASYGYTF.

This rearrangement joins TRBV5-4 to TRBJ1-1; D gene uncertain. Germline assignment: CDR1 SGHNT and CDR2 YYREEE (reference sequence). The length of the CDR3 is 15 residues. V was shortened by 2 bases and J by 1 base, with 12 bases between the two germline ends. CDR3 DNA: TGTGCCAGCAGCTTAAATCCGACGGCGAACACTGAAGCTTTCTTT. It encodes CASSLNPTANTEAFF.

The genes are TRBV6-5 and TRBJ2-7, with 10 bases fitting TRBD2. Germline values: CDR1 MNHEY, CDR2 SVGAGI. V shed 0 bases and J 4 bases; nucleotides not matched to a gene: 6. The CDR3 consists of 16 residues. The CDR3 nucleotides read TGTGCCAGCAGTTACTCGGGGCTAGCGGGAGTTTACGAGCAGTACTTC. It yields the protein CASSYSGLAGVYEQYF.

This clone was detected once. V gene TRBV9 combines with J gene TRBJ2-7; D unresolved. V lost 0 bases and J lost 7, with 8 bases in between. Germline CDR1 SGDLS, CDR2 YYNGEE. The CDR3 runs to 12 residues. In DNA, the CDR3 is TGTGCCAGCAGCGTAGATGGGTTAGAGCAGTACTTC. This translates into CASSVDGLEQYF.

The CDR3 DNA follows: TGTGCCAGCAGCCCGGAAAACACTGAAGCTTTCTTT. It encodes CASSPENTEAFF. The chain joins TRBV7-9 to TRBJ1-1; D unresolved. The V gene's germline CDR1 is SEHNR and CDR2 FQNEAQ (reference sequence). Trimming left V 5 bases short and J 2 bases short, with 6 bases between. The CDR3 covers 12 residues.

This chain joins TRBV28 and TRBJ1-5; D call uncertain. This CDR3 comprises 14 residues. The V end was cut by 3 bases, the J end by 5 bases, with 11 bases between. Per the germline V gene, CDR1 is MDHEN and CDR2 is SYDVKM. Here the CDR3 reads CASSFGSGDQPQHF. The CDR3 coding sequence is TGTGCCAGCAGTTTTGGCTCGGGTGATCAGCCCCAGCATTTT.

The chain recombines TRBV29-1 with TRBJ2-3; a possible D gene is TRBD2 (6 bases). The CDR3 runs to 13 residues. Germline assignment: CDR1 SQVTM and CDR2 ANQGSEA. Trimming cost V 7 bases and J 1 base, with 12 bases left between them. Here the CDR3 DNA reads TGCAGCGGAGGAGGGCTAGGCACAGATACGCAGTATTTT. Its protein is CSGGGLGTDTQYF.

The rearrangement links TRBV14 to TRBJ1-1; D uncertain. Germline assignment: CDR1 SGHDN and CDR2 FVKESK. The CDR3 has 13 amino acids. Trimming pared 4 bases from V and 12 bases from J, leaving 18 bases between. The chain's CDR3 is CASSPTQWGKSFF. DNA for the CDR3: TGTGCCAGCAGCCCCACGCAATGGGGTAAGTCTTTCTTT.

This clone came up once. V usage is TRBV6-1 and J usage is TRBJ2-1; D is uncertain. Germline lookup yields CDR1 MNHNS and CDR2 SASEGT. This CDR3 region has 15 residues. The V end lost 5 bases, the J end lost 0 bases, and 11 bases lay between the germline ends. The CDR3 here is CASSRETSSYNEQFF. As DNA, the CDR3 is TGTGCCAGCAGTCGTGAGACGAGCTCCTACAATGAGCAGTTCTTC.

This CDR3 reads CASSQGKETQYF. Here the CDR3 DNA reads TGTGCCAGCAGCCAAGGGAAAGAGACCCAGTACTTC. The chain is built from TRBV11-2 and TRBJ2-5; no reliable D call. V lost 5 bases to trimming and J lost 3 bases, with 7 bases between them. CDR1 and CDR2 from the germline V gene are SGHAT and FQNNGV. The CDR3 has 12 residues.

The V call is TRBV5-5, the J call TRBJ1-3; D ambiguous. Germline loops: CDR1 SGHKS, CDR2 YYEKEE (reference sequence). V lost 4 bases, J lost 4 bases, and 9 bases lay in between. The CDR3 contains 13 residues. The CDR3 region has the DNA TGTGCCAGCAGCCCCGAGCCGGGAAACACCATATATTTT. Translated, it gives CASSPEPGNTIYF.

V and J are TRBV19 and TRBJ2-7; maybe TRBD1 (7 bases). In germline, CDR1 is LNHDA, CDR2 SQIVND (reference sequence). V gave up 5 bases and J gave up 3 bases, with 20 bases separating them. The CDR3 consists of 16 residues. The CDR3 bases are TGTGCCAGTAGTGAGAGTTTGGGCAGGGGGGTCTACGAGCAGTACTTC. Amino acid sequence: CASSESLGRGVYEQYF.

The chain uses TRBV19 and TRBJ2-1, with 8 bases lining up with TRBD1. This CDR3 is 15 amino acids long. The germline CDR1 and CDR2 sequences are LNHDA and SQIVND (reference sequence). V lost 5 bases to trimming and J lost 5 bases; unmatched junction nucleotides: 8. The CDR3 DNA reads as TGTGCCAGTAGTTGGGTAGGACAGGGTCACAATGAGCAGTTCTTC. It codes for CASSWVGQGHNEQFF.

CDR3 loop: CASSPDMNTEAFF. CDR3 DNA sequence: TGTGCCAGCAGCCCAGACATGAACACTGAAGCTTTCTTT. This chain uses TRBV28 with TRBJ1-1; the D is unclear. The CDR3 covers 13 residues. Germline-derived CDR1 and CDR2 are MDHEN and SYDVKM. V lost 6 bases and J lost 0, with 8 bases in between.